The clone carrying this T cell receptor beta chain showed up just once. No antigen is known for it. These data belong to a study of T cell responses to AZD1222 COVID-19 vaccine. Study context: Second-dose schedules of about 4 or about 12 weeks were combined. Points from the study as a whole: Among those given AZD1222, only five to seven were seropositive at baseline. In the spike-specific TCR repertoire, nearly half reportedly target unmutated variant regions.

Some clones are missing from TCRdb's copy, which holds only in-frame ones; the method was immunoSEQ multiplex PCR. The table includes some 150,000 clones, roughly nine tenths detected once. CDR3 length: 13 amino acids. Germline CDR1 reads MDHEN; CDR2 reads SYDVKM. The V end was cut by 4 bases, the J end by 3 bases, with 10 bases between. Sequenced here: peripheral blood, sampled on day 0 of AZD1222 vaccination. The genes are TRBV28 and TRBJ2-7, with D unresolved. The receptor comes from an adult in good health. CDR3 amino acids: CASSSRANYEQYF. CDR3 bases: TGTGCCAGCAGTTCGCGCGCAAACTACGAGCAGTACTTC.